The 19 T cell receptor beta chains given below trace back to one sample, sequenced in a study of shared T cell receptors in the human thymus. Sequencing used immunoSEQ multiplex PCR; TCRdb keeps in-frame clones, though not all of them. The data show 720,000 or so clones, around 85% seen once. These sequences were also reported in another study, on human thymus T cells.

Source material: thymocytes. The receptors were gathered from a girl under three years old with a congenital heart defect.

This clone was seen a single time. The chain has TRBV6-1 and TRBJ2-7, with D possibly matching TRBD2 (6 bases). The germline V gene has CDR1 MNHNS and CDR2 SASEGT. CDR3 size: 14 residues. Trimming stripped 3 bases from V and 2 bases from J, with 11 bases between. The CDR3 region is CASSDRGWPYEQYF. DNA for the CDR3: TGTGCCAGCAGTGACCGGGGGTGGCCCTACGAGCAGTACTTC.

The rearrangement uses TRBV4-3 and TRBJ2-1; 10 nucleotides agree with TRBD1. The CDR3 length is 17 residues. V lost 4 bases and J lost 4; bases outside the gene matches: 10. CDR1 LGHNA and CDR2 YSLEER come from the germline V gene. The CDR3 nucleotides read TGCGCCAGCAGCCGAGCGCCCGACAGGGGGCAGTACAATGAGCAGTTCTTC. This gives the protein CASSRAPDRGQYNEQFF.

The rearrangement links TRBV7-9 to TRBJ1-2; TRBD1 is a possible D gene (5 bases). This CDR3 has 14 amino acids. V lost 5 bases and J lost 8, with 18 bases in between. Germline CDR1 is SEHNR and CDR2 is FQNEAQ (reference sequence). This chain's CDR3 is CASSPTGGVAGYTF. The CDR3, as DNA: TGTGCCAGCAGCCCAACCGGAGGGGTTGCGGGCTACACCTTC.

The chain employs TRBV10-3 and TRBJ1-5; D not resolved. Germline assignment: CDR1 ENHRY and CDR2 SYGVKD. Trimming removed 6 bases from V and 5 bases from J, with 11 bases in between. This CDR3 is built from 13 residues. The chain's CDR3 is CAIRPDGDQPQHF. The CDR3 nucleotides are TGTGCCATCAGACCCGACGGGGATCAGCCCCAGCATTTT.

This chain links TRBV18 with TRBJ1-1; D is possibly TRBD1 (5 bases). Germline CDR1 is KGHSH and CDR2 is LQKENI. The CDR3 runs 17 residues. V gave up 0 bases and J gave up 1 base, with 15 bases separating them. The chain's CDR3 is CASSPPPMGGENTEAFF. The CDR3 nucleotides are TGTGCCAGCTCACCACCGCCCATGGGGGGGGAGAACACTGAAGCTTTCTTT. Looking up the rest from reference TRBV18 and TRBJ1-1 gives the full variable domain: NAGVMQNPRHLVRRRGQEARLRCSPMKGHSHVYWYRQLPEEGLKFMVYLQKENIIDESGMPKERFSAEFPKEGPSILRIQQVVRGDSAAYFCASSPPPMGGENTEAFFGQGTRLTVV.

The V call is TRBV16, the J call TRBJ2-1; 13 nucleotides line up with TRBD2. Unmatched junction bases numbered 5, after V lost 5 bases and J lost 4 bases. The CDR3 covers 16 residues. Germline loops: CDR1 KGHSY, CDR2 FQNENV. CDR3 bases: TGTGCCAGCAGCTGGACTAGCGGGGGACCATACAATGAGCAGTTCTTC. Protein product: CASSWTSGGPYNEQFF.

Only one count was recorded for this clone. V usage is TRBV25-1 and J usage is TRBJ1-2; possibly TRBD1 for D (6 bases). This CDR3 has 14 amino acids. Between the trimmed V and J ends, which lost 6 bases and 1 base, there was a span of 12 bases. Germline V gene sequence: CDR1 MGHDK, CDR2 SYGVNS. For the CDR3, the DNA is TGTGCCAGCAGGAAGACAGGTCATAACTATGGCTACACCTTC. It is translated as CASRKTGHNYGYTF.

This rearrangement joins TRBV4-2 to TRBJ2-7; 12 bases are shared with TRBD2. The J segment lost 7 bases and the V segment lost 8 bases, leaving 15 bases of the junction unmatched. There are 16 residues in the CDR3. The germline CDR1 and CDR2 sequences are LGHNA and YNFKEQ. This chain's CDR3 is CASAVPASGGAEEQYF. The DNA for the CDR3 is TGTGCCAGCGCAGTACCGGCTAGCGGGGGGGCTGAGGAGCAGTACTTC.

This chain connects TRBV2 to TRBJ2-1, with TRBD2 matching over 9 bases. V lost 2 bases and J lost 4; bases outside the gene matches: 9. CDR3 length equals 17 residues. Per germline, CDR1 SNHLY and CDR2 FYNNEI. CDR3 coding DNA: TGTGCCAGCAGTGAAATATCTCGCGGGGGGGGGTACAATGAGCAGTTCTTC. It specifies CASSEISRGGGYNEQFF.

The chain has TRBV29-1 and TRBJ1-3, with D unclear. Trimming cost V 7 bases and J 8 bases, with 15 bases left between them. The CDR3 extends over 12 amino acids. Germline CDR1 reads SQVTM; CDR2 reads ANQGSEA. Here the CDR3 reads CSATAVWDTIYF. CDR3 DNA: TGCAGCGCTACAGCGGTCTGGGACACCATATATTTT.

V and J are TRBV6-6 and TRBJ2-1; TRBD2 agrees at 7 bases. J lost 4 bases, V lost 10 bases, and 13 bases had no gene match. CDR3 length equals 15 residues. CDR1 is MNHNY and CDR2 is SVGAGI in the germline V gene (reference sequence). The CDR3: CATGREAGSYNEQFF. The CDR3 coding sequence is TGTGCCACGGGACGGGAGGCGGGGTCATACAATGAGCAGTTCTTC.

Concerning this clone itself: At one end the junction does not follow the germline gene, possibly because of a read error. V and J are TRBV2 and TRBJ2-7; D is possibly TRBD1 (6 bases). The CDR3 is made up of 14 amino acids. Per the germline V gene, CDR1 is SNHLY and CDR2 is FYNNEI. CDR3 protein: CASRPPMPGQQINF. The CDR3 bases are TGTGCCAGCCGTCCGCCGATGCCTGGACAGCAAATAAACTTC.

The chain links TRBV4-3 to TRBJ2-5; 8 bases align to TRBD2. Per the germline V gene, CDR1 is LGHNA and CDR2 is YSLEER. Germline trimming cut 1 base from V and 4 bases from J; bases unmatched to any gene: 11. This CDR3 comprises 17 residues. The DNA of the CDR3 is TGCGCCAGCAGCCAAGGAGCGGCGGGGGGTGCCCTAGAGACCCAGTACTTC. The encoded protein is CASSQGAAGGALETQYF.

This chain joins TRBV5-1 and TRBJ2-1, with 8 bases that match TRBD2. The CDR3 covers 16 residues. Germline V lookup: CDR1 SGHRS, CDR2 YFSETQ. V gave up 0 bases and J gave up 5 bases; unmatched junction bases: 7. The CDR3 DNA sequence: TGCGCCAGCAGCTTGGGTCTAGCGGGTCTCGACAATGAGCAGTTCTTC. It is translated as CASSLGLAGLDNEQFF. Full variable domain (outside the CDR3, taken from reference TRBV5-1 and TRBJ2-1): KAGVTQTPRYLIKTRGQQVTLSCSPISGHRSVSWYQQTPGQGLQFLFEYFSETQRNKGNFPGRFSGRQFSNSRSEMNVSTLELGDSALYLCASSLGLAGLDNEQFFGPGTRLTVL.

The chain links TRBV12-5 to TRBJ1-1; tentatively, D is TRBD1 (5 bases). Germline V gene sequence: CDR1 LGHNT, CDR2 FRNRAP. The CDR3 runs to 14 residues. The ends were cut back, 2 bases at V and 5 bases at J, with 12 bases in the middle. This chain's CDR3 is CASGLLSGYTEAFF. CDR3 DNA sequence: TGTGCTAGTGGTTTGTTGTCAGGGTATACTGAAGCTTTCTTT.

In the case of this clone: The junction departs from the called germline gene at one end, perhaps through a read error. CDR3 DNA sequence: TGTGCCAGCAGCGAAGAGGGGCAAGGAAACACCATATATTTT. Residues: CASSEEGQGNTIYF. The chain joins TRBV6-1 to TRBJ1-3, with D perhaps matching TRBD1 (5 bases). The germline CDR1 and CDR2 sequences are MNHNS and SASEGT. The CDR3 has 14 residues.

This clone was recorded only once. This sequence joins TRBV7-4 and TRBJ1-1, with D maybe TRBD1 (6 bases). V lost 0 bases and J lost 3, with 14 bases in between. CDR1 is SGHVT and CDR2 is SQSDAQ in the germline V gene. The CDR3 is made up of 16 amino acids. The CDR3 here is CASSLAQGPGHTEAFF. The CDR3 bases are TGTGCCAGCAGCTTAGCCCAGGGGCCGGGGCACACTGAAGCTTTCTTT.

The rearrangement joins TRBV2 to TRBJ1-5, with 9 bases that match TRBD1. Germline CDR1 is SNHLY and CDR2 is FYNNEI. The CDR3 totals 18 residues. V trimming: 5 bases; J trimming: 7 bases; junction bases outside the gene matches: 18. Here the CDR3 reads CASSLRQGGFPRRQPQHF. The CDR3 bases are TGTGCCAGCAGTTTAAGACAGGGGGGATTCCCTCGTCGACAGCCCCAGCATTTT.

The CDR3: CSVPTGGQHF. CDR3 nucleotide sequence: TGCAGTGTTCCGACAGGGGGACAGCATTTT. The V gene is TRBV20-1, the J gene TRBJ1-5; the match to TRBD1 covers 9 bases. The trim removed 7 bases at V and 13 bases at J, leaving 5 bases unmatched. The CDR3 extends over 10 amino acids. Germline CDR1 and CDR2: DFQATT and SNEGSKA (reference sequence).